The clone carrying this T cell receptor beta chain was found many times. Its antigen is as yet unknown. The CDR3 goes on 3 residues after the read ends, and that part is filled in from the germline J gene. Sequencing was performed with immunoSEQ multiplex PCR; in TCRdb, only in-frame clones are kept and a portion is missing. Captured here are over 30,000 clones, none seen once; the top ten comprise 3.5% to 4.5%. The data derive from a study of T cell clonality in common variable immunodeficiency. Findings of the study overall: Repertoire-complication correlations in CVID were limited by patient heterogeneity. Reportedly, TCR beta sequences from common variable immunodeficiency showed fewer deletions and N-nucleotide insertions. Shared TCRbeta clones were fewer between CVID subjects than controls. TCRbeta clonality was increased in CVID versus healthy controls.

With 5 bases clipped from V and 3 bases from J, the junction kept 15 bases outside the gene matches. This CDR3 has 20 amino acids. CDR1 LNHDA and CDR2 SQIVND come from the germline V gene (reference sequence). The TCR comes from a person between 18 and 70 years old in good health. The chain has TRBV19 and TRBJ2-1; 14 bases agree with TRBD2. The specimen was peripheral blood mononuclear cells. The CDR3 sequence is CASSPKSGLAGVELYNEQFF. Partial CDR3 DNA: TGTGCCAGTAGTCCCAAATCGGGACTAGCGGGAGTCGAGCTCTACAATGAG.